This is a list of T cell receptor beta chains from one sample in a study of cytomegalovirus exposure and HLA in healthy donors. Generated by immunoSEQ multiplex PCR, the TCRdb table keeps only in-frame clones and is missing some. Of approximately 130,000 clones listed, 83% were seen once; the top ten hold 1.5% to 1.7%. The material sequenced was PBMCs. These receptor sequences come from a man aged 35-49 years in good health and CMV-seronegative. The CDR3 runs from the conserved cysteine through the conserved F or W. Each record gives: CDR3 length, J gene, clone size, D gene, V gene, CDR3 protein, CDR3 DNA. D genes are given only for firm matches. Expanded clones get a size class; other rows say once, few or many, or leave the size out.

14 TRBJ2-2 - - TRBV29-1 CSVTGHLNTGELFF TGCAGCGTGACGGGACACCTGAACACCGGGGAGCTGTTTTTT
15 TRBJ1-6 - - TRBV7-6 CASSRTVPGNSPLHF TGTGCCAGCAGCAGGACAGTCCCGGGGAATTCACCCCTCCACTTT
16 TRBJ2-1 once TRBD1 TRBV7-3 CASSSTGDSSYNEQFF TGTGCCAGCAGCTCAACCGGGGACAGCTCCTACAATGAGCAGTTCTTC
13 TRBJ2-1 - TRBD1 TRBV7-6 CASQDRGRNEQFF TGTGCCAGCCAGGACAGGGGAAGGAATGAGCAGTTCTTC
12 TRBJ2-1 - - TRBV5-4 CASSWRRNEQFF TGTGCCAGCAGCTGGCGCAGGAATGAGCAGTTCTTC
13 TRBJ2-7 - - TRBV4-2 CASSQEGAYEQYF TGTGCCAGCAGCCAAGAAGGGGCCTACGAGCAGTACTTC
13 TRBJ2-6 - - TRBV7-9 CASTQGWANVLTF TGTGCCAGCACCCAGGGGTGGGCCAACGTCCTGACTTTC
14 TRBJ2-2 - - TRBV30 CAWTGRADTGELFF TGTGCCTGGACGGGCAGGGCAGACACCGGGGAGCTGTTTTTT
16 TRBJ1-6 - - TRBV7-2 CASNGGPRSYNSPLHF TGTGCCAGCAACGGGGGACCTAGATCCTATAATTCACCCCTCCACTTT
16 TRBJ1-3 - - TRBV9 CASSGGQTRSGNTIYF TGTGCCAGCAGCGGAGGACAAACTCGCTCTGGAAACACCATATATTTT
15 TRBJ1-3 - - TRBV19 CASSPRHDSGNTIYF TGTGCCAGTAGTCCGCGACACGACTCTGGAAACACCATATATTTT
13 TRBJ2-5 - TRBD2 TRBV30 CAWEREEAETQYF TGTGCCTGGGAGCGGGAGGAGGCAGAGACCCAGTACTTC
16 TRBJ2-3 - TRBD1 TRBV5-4 CASSLWRTGGADTQYF TGTGCCAGCAGCTTGTGGCGGACAGGGGGCGCAGATACGCAGTATTTT
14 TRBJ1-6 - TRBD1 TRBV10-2 CASLVDRGLSPLHF TGCGCCAGCTTGGTGGACAGGGGGCTTTCACCCCTCCACTTT
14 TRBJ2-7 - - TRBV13 CASSLAPVNYEQYF TGTGCCAGCAGCTTAGCACCGGTGAACTACGAGCAGTACTTC
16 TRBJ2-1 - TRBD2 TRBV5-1 CASSLNRLAGGVEQFF TGCGCCAGCAGCCTTAACCGACTAGCGGGAGGCGTGGAGCAGTTCTTC
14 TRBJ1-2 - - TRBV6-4 CASSSKADSYGYTF TGTGCCAGCAGTTCTAAAGCCGATAGCTATGGCTACACCTTC
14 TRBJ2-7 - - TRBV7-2 CASRPTGTSYEQYF TGTGCCAGCAGACCAACAGGGACCTCCTACGAGCAGTACTTC
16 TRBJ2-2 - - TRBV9 CASSPNPGSEAGELFF TGTGCCAGCAGCCCAAATCCAGGGTCAGAAGCCGGGGAGCTGTTTTTT
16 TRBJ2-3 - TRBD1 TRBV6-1 CASSESGTGGADTQYF TGTGCCAGCAGTGAAAGCGGGACAGGGGGCGCAGATACGCAGTATTTT
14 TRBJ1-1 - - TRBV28 CASRPTGGGTEAFF TGTGCCAGCAGGCCGACCGGGGGGGGAACTGAAGCTTTCTTT
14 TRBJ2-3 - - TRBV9 CASSVSDSTDTQYF TGTGCCAGCAGCGTTAGCGATAGCACAGATACGCAGTATTTT
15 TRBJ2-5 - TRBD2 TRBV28 CASSAVGGAGETQYF TGTGCCAGCAGTGCAGTCGGGGGGGCCGGAGAGACCCAGTACTTC
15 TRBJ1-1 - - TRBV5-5 CASSLGLGMNTEAFF TGTGCCAGCAGCTTGGGTCTGGGCATGAACACTGAAGCTTTCTTT
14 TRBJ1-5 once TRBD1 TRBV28 CASRTGGLNQPQHF TGTGCCAGCAGGACAGGGGGCCTCAATCAGCCCCAGCATTTT
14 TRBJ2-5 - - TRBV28 CASSLTGEQETQYF TGTGCCAGCAGTTTAACGGGGGAACAAGAGACCCAGTACTTC
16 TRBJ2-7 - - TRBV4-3 CASSQVPAAHSYEQYF TGCGCCAGCAGCCAGGTCCCAGCGGCTCACTCCTACGAGCAGTACTTC
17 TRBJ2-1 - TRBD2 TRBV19 CASTAGTSGSSYNEQFF TGTGCCAGTACTGCTGGGACTAGCGGGAGTTCCTACAATGAGCAGTTCTTC
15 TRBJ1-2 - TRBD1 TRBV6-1 CASSEWTGATYGYTF TGTGCCAGCAGTGAGTGGACAGGGGCTACCTATGGCTACACCTTC
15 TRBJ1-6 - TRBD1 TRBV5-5 CASSLDGQGRSPLHF TGTGCCAGCAGCTTGGATGGACAGGGGAGATCACCCCTCCACTTT
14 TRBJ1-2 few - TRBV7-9 CASSQGQKNYGYTF TGTGCCAGCAGCCAAGGACAGAAAAACTATGGCTACACCTTC
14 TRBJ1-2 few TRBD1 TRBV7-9 CASNPRTGLSGYTF TGTGCCAGCAACCCTAGGACAGGCCTTTCCGGCTACACCTTC
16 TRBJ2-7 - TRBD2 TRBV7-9 CASSLGLGRESYEQYF TGTGCCAGCAGTTTAGGCCTGGGGCGGGAGTCCTACGAGCAGTACTTC
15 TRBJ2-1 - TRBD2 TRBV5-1 CASTWAGGLSDEQFF TGCGCCAGCACCTGGGCGGGGGGGCTTTCCGATGAGCAGTTCTTC
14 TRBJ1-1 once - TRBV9 CASSVWGEDTEAFF TGTGCCAGCAGCGTCTGGGGGGAGGACACTGAAGCTTTCTTT
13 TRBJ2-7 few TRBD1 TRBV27 CASRDRGAYEQYF TGTGCCAGCAGGGACAGGGGCGCCTACGAGCAGTACTTC
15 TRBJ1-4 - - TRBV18 CASSPEQGIGRKLFF TGTGCCAGCTCACCCGAACAGGGTATCGGTCGAAAACTGTTTTTT